Listed here are 11 T cell receptor beta chains from one sample, sequenced in a study of shared clonotypes between healthy human individuals. Only in-frame clones appear in the TCRdb table, and some are missing; sequencing was by immunoSEQ multiplex PCR. This table has roughly 2.5 million clones, approximately 92% appearing once. Specimen: naive CD4+ T cells sorted from blood. As to subset: CD45RA+ positively selected. Receptor source: a man aged 18-30 years in good health.

Only one count was recorded for this clone. The chain joins TRBV28 to TRBJ1-4; 8 nucleotides match TRBD1. The CDR3 sequence is 14 residues long. Per germline, CDR1 MDHEN and CDR2 SYDVKM. Germline trimming cut 6 bases from V and 7 bases from J; bases unmatched to any gene: 7. CDR3 protein: CASRFQGAGEKLFF. CDR3 nucleotide sequence: TGTGCCAGCAGATTCCAGGGGGCTGGTGAAAAACTGTTTTTT.

This clone was detected once. The rearrangement uses TRBV6-1 and TRBJ2-7; D is uncertain. This CDR3 region has 11 residues. The ends were cut back, 5 bases at V and 2 bases at J, with 4 bases in the middle. Germline V gene lookup returns CDR1 MNHNS and CDR2 SASEGT. The CDR3 protein is CASSTTYEQYF. CDR3 sequence (DNA): TGTGCCAGCAGTACAACCTACGAGCAGTACTTC.

This chain connects TRBV18 to TRBJ1-4; 9 bases match TRBD1. The V gene's germline CDR1 is KGHSH and CDR2 LQKENI. This CDR3 has 16 residues. Trimming removed 5 bases from V and 6 bases from J; junction bases left unmatched: 10. The CDR3 DNA is TGTGCCAGCTCAATGGACAGGGGAAGGATCTATGAAAAACTGTTTTTT. This translates into CASSMDRGRIYEKLFF.

The chain combines TRBV7-3 with TRBJ2-2; no reliable D call. CDR1 is SGHTA and CDR2 is FQGTGA in the germline V gene. The CDR3 loop spans 15 amino acids. V gave up 6 bases and J gave up 5 bases, with 16 bases separating them. This CDR3 reads CASSFARKSTGELFF. Here the CDR3 DNA reads TGTGCCAGCAGTTTTGCCCGGAAATCAACCGGGGAGCTGTTTTTT.

The gene calls are TRBV4-3 and TRBJ1-4; unclear D gene. This CDR3 has 15 amino acids. Trimming cost V 3 bases and J 2 bases, with 10 bases left between them. Germline V gene sequence: CDR1 LGHNA, CDR2 YSLEER. The CDR3 loop is CASSHEEGTNEKLFF. Written as DNA, the CDR3 is TGCGCCAGCAGCCATGAGGAGGGTACTAATGAAAAACTGTTTTTT.

This clone showed up just a few times. The chain couples TRBV19 to TRBJ1-3; 7 bases map to TRBD1. This CDR3 has 16 residues. V dropped 6 bases and J dropped 0; count of bases not matched to a gene: 8. Germline V gene lookup returns CDR1 LNHDA and CDR2 SQIVND (reference sequence). The CDR3 DNA is TGTGCCAGTAGCCTTACGACAGGGAGCTCTGGAAACACCATATATTTT. Translation: CASSLTTGSSGNTIYF.

The chain has TRBV5-4 and TRBJ1-1, with D perhaps TRBD1 (6 bases). V lost 4 bases, J lost 1 base, and 14 bases lay in between. Germline V gives CDR1 SGHNT, CDR2 YYREEE (reference sequence). This CDR3 is 15 amino acids long. CDR3 amino acids: CASSIQGVKNTEAFF. CDR3 nucleotide sequence: TGTGCCAGCAGCATACAGGGAGTGAAGAACACTGAAGCTTTCTTT.

The chain couples TRBV7-9 to TRBJ2-4; D ambiguous. The V end was cut by 1 base, the J end by 5 bases, with 12 bases between. This CDR3 comprises 15 residues. The germline CDR1 and CDR2 sequences are SEHNR and FQNEAQ (reference sequence). In nucleotides, the CDR3 is TGTGCCAGCAGCTTAGTAAGGAGATCCGAAAACATTCAGTACTTC. It translates to CASSLVRRSENIQYF.

This clone has just one count. V and J are TRBV4-1 and TRBJ2-7; weak D call: TRBD2 (5 bases). The CDR3 spans 15 residues. The V gene lost 4 bases and the J gene lost 4 bases, with 17 bases spanning the gap. The germline CDR1 and CDR2 sequences are MGHRA and YSYEKL. The CDR3 DNA reads TGCGCCAGCAGCCTCGGGCGGGTTTTAGTGTACGAGCAGTACTTC. As protein: CASSLGRVLVYEQYF.

This rearrangement joins TRBV6-1 to TRBJ2-7; 10 bases match TRBD1. With 6 bases clipped from V and 3 bases from J, the junction kept 5 bases outside the gene matches. Germline V gene data show CDR1 as MNHNS and CDR2 as SASEGT. The CDR3 loop spans 14 amino acids. This CDR3 is CASRWDRGIYEQYF. The CDR3 bases are TGTGCCAGCAGGTGGGACAGGGGAATCTACGAGCAGTACTTC.

The chain recombines TRBV2 with TRBJ1-3; 9 nucleotides match TRBD1. CDR1 and CDR2 from the germline V gene are SNHLY and FYNNEI. Losses at the gene ends were 6 bases for V and 6 bases for J; bases not matched to a gene: 6. The CDR3 length is 14 residues. CDR3 amino acids: CASSTDRGANTIYF. In DNA, the CDR3 is TGTGCCAGCAGCACGGACAGGGGAGCAAACACCATATATTTT.